The 24 T cell receptor beta chains presented below share a single source sample, sequenced in a study of CD4+ T cells in melanoma. This table comes from immunoSEQ multiplex PCR, and its TCRdb copy is limited to in-frame clones, with some not included. The table has some 9,500 clones, 55% to 75% seen once. The sample consisted of cells from a culture (not recorded whether cultured in vitro). These receptors all come from a human donor with melanoma.

The CDR3 reads CASSSDRLKNIQYF. The CDR3, as DNA: TGTGCCAGCAGTTCTGACAGGTTGAAAAACATTCAGTACTTC. The rearrangement uses TRBV6-1 and TRBJ2-4, with D tentatively TRBD1 (6 bases). The CDR3 spans 14 residues. CDR1 is MNHNS, CDR2 SASEGT, per germline. V was trimmed by 5 bases and J by 4 bases, leaving 12 bases between them.

This clone was counted only a few times. This chain connects TRBV28 to TRBJ1-2; TRBD1 matches at 8 bases. From germline, CDR1 is MDHEN and CDR2 SYDVKM. V dropped 4 bases and J dropped 8; count of bases not matched to a gene: 6. The CDR3 consists of 13 residues. The CDR3 region is CASSSGQGGGYTF. DNA for the CDR3: TGTGCCAGCAGTTCTGGACAGGGAGGGGGCTACACCTTC.

This clone was picked up one time. The chain uses TRBV6-6 and TRBJ2-7, with TRBD1 matching over 7 bases. Trimming cost V 5 bases and J 6 bases; bases outside gene matches: 4. The germline CDR1 and CDR2 sequences are MNHNY and SVGAGI (reference sequence). The length of the CDR3 is 12 residues. The CDR3 here is CASSNRGSEQYF. The CDR3, as DNA: TGTGCCAGCAGTAACAGGGGCAGCGAGCAGTACTTC.

J is TRBJ1-2 and V is TRBV11-2; D is uncertain. The germline V and J ends were trimmed by 4 bases and 7 bases, with 13 bases remaining between them. This CDR3 spans 13 amino acids. The germline V gene has CDR1 SGHAT and CDR2 FQNNGV. CDR3 protein: CASSSLSQRGYTF. The CDR3 DNA is TGTGCCAGCAGCTCCCTATCGCAGCGTGGCTACACCTTC. The full variable domain, in which reference TRBV11-2 and TRBJ1-2 provide the parts outside the CDR3, is EAGVAQSPRYKIIEKRQSVAFWCNPISGHATLYWYQQILGQGPKLLIQFQNNGVVDDSQLPKDRFSAERLKGVDSTLKIQPAKLEDSAVYLCASSSLSQRGYTFGSGTRLTVV.

V is TRBV5-1 and J is TRBJ2-7; D unresolved. This CDR3 has 12 amino acids. The V end was cut by 0 bases, the J end by 5 bases, with 6 bases between. The germline V gene has CDR1 SGHRS and CDR2 YFSETQ. The CDR3 DNA follows: TGCGCCAGCAGCTTGGTCTCACACGAGCAGTACTTC. Translated: CASSLVSHEQYF.

This clone was seen a few times. The chain combines TRBV19 with TRBJ1-3; 9 bases fit TRBD1. This CDR3 has 17 amino acids. Looked up from germline, CDR1 is LNHDA and CDR2 is SQIVND (reference sequence). After removal of 7 bases from V and 0 bases from J, the junction contained 10 bases not matched to a gene. The CDR3 region has the DNA TGTGCCAGTACCTCCCTCACAGGGGGCCGCTCTGGAAACACCATATATTTT. It encodes CASTSLTGGRSGNTIYF.

This clone was found a few times. V gene TRBV6-6 combines with J gene TRBJ1-4, with D uncertain. V was clipped by 0 bases and J by 8 bases, with 4 bases between them. The CDR3 contains 12 residues. Germline CDR1 and CDR2: MNHNY and SVGAGI (reference sequence). The chain's CDR3 is CASSYSGEKLFF. The CDR3 DNA reads TGTGCCAGCAGTTACTCCGGGGAAAAACTGTTTTTT.

The rearrangement links TRBV5-1 to TRBJ2-1; TRBD2 matches at 9 bases. J was trimmed by 6 bases and V by 0 bases; bases with no gene match: 4. The CDR3 is 15 amino acids. Germline CDR1 reads SGHRS; CDR2 reads YFSETQ. The CDR3 here is CASSLAAGGLNEQFF. The CDR3 nucleotides read TGCGCCAGCAGCTTGGCAGCGGGGGGACTCAATGAGCAGTTCTTC.

This clone occurred once. The chain employs TRBV4-1 and TRBJ1-4, with TRBD1 identical over 8 bases. Germline loops: CDR1 MGHRA, CDR2 YSYEKL. The CDR3 is 17 residues long. J was trimmed by 4 bases and V by 1 base; bases with no gene match: 8. The CDR3 loop reads CASSQGLRGHGNEKLFF. The CDR3 DNA sequence: TGCGCCAGCAGCCAAGGTCTCAGGGGGCATGGTAATGAAAAACTGTTTTTT.

V gene TRBV7-9 combines with J gene TRBJ1-6; a weak D match, TRBD1 (6 bases). Trimming took off 5 bases at V and 4 bases at J, with 15 bases between the two ends. Germline V gene sequence: CDR1 SEHNR, CDR2 FQNEAQ (reference sequence). This CDR3 has 16 amino acids. The CDR3: CASSIFRGTYNSPLHF. The CDR3, as DNA: TGTGCCAGCAGCATATTCAGGGGTACATATAATTCACCCCTCCACTTT.

The chain uses TRBV5-1 and TRBJ1-4; D is ambiguous. Trimming removed 4 bases at V and 1 base at J, with 11 bases between. Germline V CDR1 and CDR2: SGHRS, YFSETQ. The CDR3 totals 15 residues. The CDR3 protein is CASSARSLTNEKLFF. The CDR3 DNA reads TGCGCCAGCAGCGCCAGGTCCCTAACTAATGAAAAACTGTTTTTT.

Details on this clone: The CDR3 ends on some other residue instead of the conserved phenylalanine or tryptophan, so this is likely a read error. V usage is TRBV9 and J usage is TRBJ2-7, with D unclear. The CDR3 length is 15 residues. Trimming took off 3 bases at V and 0 bases at J, with 13 bases between the two ends. From germline, CDR1 is SGDLS and CDR2 YYNGEE. The CDR3: CASSEAAASSYEQYL. The CDR3 DNA reads TGTGCCAGCAGCGAGGCGGCGGCCAGCTCCTACGAGCAGTACCTC.

The chain has TRBV6-1 and TRBJ2-2, with 7 positions matching TRBD1. V dropped 8 bases and J dropped 4; count of bases not matched to a gene: 7. The CDR3 runs 14 residues. CDR1 is MNHNS and CDR2 is SASEGT in the germline V gene. The CDR3 nucleotides read TGTGCCAGCGGACTCACAGGGGCCACCGGGGAGCTGTTTTTT. This encodes CASGLTGATGELFF.

This clone was seen a few times. The CDR3 coding sequence is TGTGCCACCTCGGACAGAAACAATCAGCCCCAGCATTTT. Translating gives CATSDRNNQPQHF. This chain uses TRBV6-1 with TRBJ1-5, with D tentatively TRBD1 (6 bases). The length of the CDR3 is 13 residues. V was cut by 10 bases and J by 3 bases, with 13 bases left in between. Germline loops: CDR1 MNHNS, CDR2 SASEGT.

This chain links TRBV6-1 with TRBJ2-7; the D gene is possibly TRBD2 (6 bases). Germline V gives CDR1 MNHNS, CDR2 SASEGT. The ends were cut back, 7 bases at V and 0 bases at J, with 13 bases in the middle. CDR3 size: 14 residues. The DNA for the CDR3 is TGTGCCAGCACCTTGACCGGGAGCTCCTACGAGCAGTACTTC. Protein: CASTLTGSSYEQYF.

The genes are TRBV6-6 and TRBJ2-7, with 13 nucleotides matching TRBD2. Unmatched junction bases numbered 6, after V lost 6 bases and J lost 4 bases. The length of the CDR3 is 15 residues. Germline assignment: CDR1 MNHNY and CDR2 SVGAGI (reference sequence). CDR3 residues: CASSRRTSGGYEQYF. CDR3 DNA sequence: TGTGCCAGCAGCCGCAGGACTAGCGGGGGTTACGAGCAGTACTTC.

The J gene is TRBJ2-5, the V gene TRBV4-2; D may be TRBD2 (6 bases). The germline V gene encodes CDR1 LGHNA and CDR2 YNFKEQ. The CDR3 contains 15 residues. V was cut by 4 bases and J by 6 bases, with 18 bases left in between. CDR3 sequence (DNA): TGTGCCAGCAGCCCCGGTCCTAGCGAAGCGAAGACCCAGTACTTC. Protein sequence: CASSPGPSEAKTQYF.

The chain has TRBV14 and TRBJ1-6; tentatively, D is TRBD1 (5 bases). Germline CDR1 is SGHDN and CDR2 is FVKESK. V was cut by 5 bases and J by 17 bases, with 16 bases left in between. CDR3 length equals 12 residues. CDR3 protein: CASSFSAGPIHF. In nucleotides, the CDR3 is TGTGCCAGCAGCTTTAGTGCGGGGCCCATCCACTTT.

The genes are TRBV5-8 and TRBJ1-2, with 7 bases identical to TRBD1. Germline CDR1 is SGHTS and CDR2 is YDEGEE. This CDR3 has 14 residues. The ends lost 7 bases at V and 3 bases at J; junction bases unmatched: 9. The CDR3 DNA reads as TGTGCCAGCGGCGTGACAGGGCTCGACTATGGCTACACCTTC. It specifies CASGVTGLDYGYTF.

This clone was seen a handful of times. The chain links TRBV7-9 to TRBJ2-7; perhaps TRBD1 as D (5 bases). Trimming stripped 2 bases from V and 0 bases from J, with 8 bases between. Germline lookup yields CDR1 SEHNR and CDR2 FQNEAQ (reference sequence). The CDR3 length is 14 residues. The CDR3 loop is CASSLSGRSYEQYF. The CDR3 region has the DNA TGTGCCAGCAGCTTATCAGGGCGCTCCTACGAGCAGTACTTC.

The genes are TRBV5-5 and TRBJ1-1, with D possibly matching TRBD1 (5 bases). V lost 5 bases, J lost 7 bases, and 24 bases lay in between. Germline V gene sequence: CDR1 SGHKS, CDR2 YYEKEE (reference sequence). The CDR3 extends over 16 amino acids. Here the CDR3 reads CASSQAGTAPGGEAFF. The DNA for the CDR3 is TGTGCCAGCAGTCAGGCCGGGACCGCGCCCGGGGGTGAAGCTTTCTTT. The full variable domain, rest sourced from reference TRBV5-5 and TRBJ1-1, is DAGVTQSPTHLIKTRGQQVTLRCSPISGHKSVSWYQQVLGQGPQFIFQYYEKEERGRGNFPDRFSARQFPNYSSELNVNALLLGDSALYLCASSQAGTAPGGEAFFGQGTRLTVV.

V gene TRBV2 combines with J gene TRBJ2-2; D remains ambiguous. Trimming took 1 base from V and 1 from J, leaving 10 bases between them. CDR3 length: 16 amino acids. CDR1 SNHLY and CDR2 FYNNEI come from the germline V gene. CDR3 amino acids: CASSEGGTGNTGELFF. The CDR3 nucleotides read TGTGCCAGCAGTGAAGGAGGAACCGGGAACACCGGGGAGCTGTTTTTT.

The rearrangement uses TRBV5-4 and TRBJ2-1; D may correspond to TRBD1 or TRBD2 (5 bases each). V was clipped by 7 bases and J by 6 bases, with 23 bases between them. The CDR3 runs to 16 residues. CDR1 and CDR2 (germline): SGHNT, YYREEE (reference sequence). The CDR3 bases are TGTGCCAGCTCCGTGCCGGGGCAACACCGCAGCAATGAGCAGTTCTTC. As protein: CASSVPGQHRSNEQFF.

The chain couples TRBV6-6 to TRBJ2-3; D gene unclear. Germline CDR1 and CDR2: MNHNY and SVGAGI (reference sequence). Trimming removed 3 bases from V and 3 bases from J, with 10 bases in between. This CDR3 spans 14 amino acids. DNA of the CDR3: TGTGCCAGCAGTTATACTTTCTTAACAGATACGCAGTATTTT. This gives the protein CASSYTFLTDTQYF.